The 22 T cell receptor beta chains in this list originate from one sample, sequenced in a study of cytomegalovirus exposure and HLA in healthy donors. The data were produced by immunoSEQ multiplex PCR, yet TCRdb's version contains in-frame clones alone and is incomplete. Of about 56,000 clones listed, around 94% are singletons. Input material: PBMCs. These receptors were collected from a man younger than 35 in good health and CMV-seronegative.

This clone appeared a single time. This chain joins TRBV19 and TRBJ1-1; D is unresolved. The germline V gene has CDR1 LNHDA and CDR2 SQIVND (reference sequence). V gave up 1 base and J gave up 3 bases, with 6 bases separating them. The CDR3 runs to 13 residues. CDR3 protein: CASSIGLHTEAFF. The CDR3 DNA sequence: TGTGCCAGTAGTATAGGTCTCCACACTGAAGCTTTCTTT.

The gene calls are TRBV7-2 and TRBJ2-7, with TRBD2 identical over 8 bases. CDR3 length: 15 amino acids. The V gene's germline CDR1 is SGHTA and CDR2 FQGNSA. V lost 2 bases to trimming and J lost 10 bases; unmatched junction nucleotides: 13. The CDR3 reads CASSLLSGRADLQYF. The CDR3 bases are TGTGCCAGCAGCTTATTGTCCGGGAGGGCCGATCTCCAGTACTTC.

V usage is TRBV7-9 and J usage is TRBJ2-7; TRBD2 agrees at 8 bases. The CDR3 is made up of 15 amino acids. The V gene's germline CDR1 is SEHNR and CDR2 FQNEAQ (reference sequence). Unmatched junction bases numbered 4, after V lost 1 base and J lost 2 bases. CDR3 in DNA: TGTGCCAGCAGCTTAGGGGCGGGAGGTCCCTACGAGCAGTACTTC. Protein: CASSLGAGGPYEQYF.

The chain couples TRBV2 to TRBJ2-5; 14 bases agree with TRBD2. The CDR3 is 17 residues long. After removal of 3 bases from V and 6 bases from J, the junction contained 9 bases not matched to a gene. Germline V lookup: CDR1 SNHLY, CDR2 FYNNEI. The CDR3, as DNA: TGTGCCAGCAGTGAGGAGGGGACTAGCGGGAGATTTAAGACCCAGTACTTC. Its protein is CASSEEGTSGRFKTQYF.

This clone was seen just once. The J gene is TRBJ1-5, the V gene TRBV7-8, with D perhaps matching TRBD1 (6 bases). The CDR3 extends over 15 amino acids. The germline V and J ends were trimmed by 2 bases and 4 bases, with 12 bases remaining between them. Germline CDR1 is SGHVS and CDR2 is FQNEAQ. The CDR3 nucleotides read TGTGCCAGCAGCTTATCCGGACAGCTAAATCAGCCCCAGCATTTT. Translating gives CASSLSGQLNQPQHF. Full variable domain (missing parts from reference TRBV7-8 and TRBJ1-5): GAGVSQSPRYKVAKRGQDVALRCDPISGHVSLFWYQQALGQGPEFLTYFQNEAQLDKSGLPSDRFFAERPEGSVSTLKIQRTQQEDSAVYLCASSLSGQLNQPQHFGDGTRLSIL.

The chain combines TRBV6-5 with TRBJ1-5; D remains unclear. The CDR3 totals 14 residues. V gave up 5 bases and J gave up 0 bases, with 8 bases separating them. Germline CDR1 MNHEY, CDR2 SVGAGI. The CDR3 DNA reads as TGTGCCAGCAGTGACTACTATAGCAATCAGCCCCAGCATTTT. This encodes CASSDYYSNQPQHF.

This chain links TRBV28 with TRBJ2-7, with a weak D call TRBD1 (6 bases). With 4 bases removed from V and 3 bases from J, the gap between germline ends came to 16 bases. Germline lookup yields CDR1 MDHEN and CDR2 SYDVKM. This CDR3 has 15 residues. CDR3 region: CASSSHRVEGYEQYF. The CDR3, as DNA: TGTGCCAGCAGTTCACACAGGGTGGAAGGCTACGAGCAGTACTTC.

The V call is TRBV9, the J call TRBJ2-5; 9 nucleotides align to TRBD2. With V trimmed by 2 bases and J by 5 bases, 4 bases remained unmatched. The CDR3 is made up of 14 amino acids. Germline V gene sequence: CDR1 SGDLS, CDR2 YYNGEE. The CDR3 nucleotides read TGTGCCAGCAGCGTTAGCGGGAGTCTGGAGACCCAGTACTTC. Translation: CASSVSGSLETQYF.

The V call is TRBV27, the J call TRBJ2-1, with TRBD2 matching 11 bases. V dropped 5 bases and J dropped 10; count of bases not matched to a gene: 28. Germline CDR1 is MNHEY and CDR2 is SMNVEV (reference sequence). This CDR3 region has 21 residues. This CDR3 reads CASSGPSSGRSNEQGTQEQFF. Written as DNA, the CDR3 is TGTGCCAGCAGTGGACCTTCTAGCGGGAGGAGTAATGAGCAGGGAACCCAGGAGCAGTTCTTC.

The V and J genes are TRBV7-2 and TRBJ2-5, with D maybe TRBD1 (6 bases). Germline CDR1 and CDR2: SGHTA and FQGNSA. The CDR3 sequence is 16 residues long. V lost 4 bases to trimming and J lost 2 bases, with 17 bases between them. DNA for the CDR3: TGTGCCAGCAGCTCCAGGGGCCCTCATTCTCAAGAGACCCAGTACTTC. It encodes CASSSRGPHSQETQYF.

The V and J genes are TRBV4-1 and TRBJ2-1; 11 bases match TRBD2. V gave up 0 bases and J gave up 2 bases; unmatched junction bases: 0. The V gene's germline CDR1 is MGHRA and CDR2 YSYEKL. This CDR3 spans 16 amino acids. CDR3 residues: CASSQEGLAAYNEQFF. The CDR3 region has the DNA TGCGCCAGCAGCCAAGAGGGACTAGCGGCCTACAATGAGCAGTTCTTC.

The rearrangement links TRBV2 to TRBJ2-7; 8 bases align to TRBD1. Germline CDR1 and CDR2: SNHLY and FYNNEI. The CDR3 is made up of 18 amino acids. The V gene end was trimmed by 6 bases and the J gene end by 5 bases; junction bases not matched to a gene: 21. Here the CDR3 DNA reads TGTGCCAGCAGAGCGGCACAGGGGGGATCCTCTCGCGGGAACGAGCAGTACTTC. Translated, it gives CASRAAQGGSSRGNEQYF. The variable domain in full, with the rest retrieved from reference TRBV2 and TRBJ2-7, is EPEVTQTPSHQVTQMGQEVILRCVPISNHLYFYWYRQILGQKVEFLVSFYNNEISEKSEIFDDQFSVERPDGSNFTLKIRSTKLEDSAMYFCASRAAQGGSSRGNEQYFGPGTRLTVT.

This chain joins TRBV7-3 and TRBJ2-3; the match to TRBD1 covers 8 bases. CDR1 SGHTA and CDR2 FQGTGA come from the germline V gene. V gave up 4 bases and J gave up 1 base; unmatched junction bases: 4. CDR3 size: 15 residues. The CDR3 loop reads CASSSGQAGTDTQYF. CDR3 sequence (DNA): TGTGCCAGCAGCTCGGGACAGGCGGGCACAGATACGCAGTATTTT.

This clone was counted once. This chain links TRBV5-1 with TRBJ2-5; 8 bases agree with TRBD1. The CDR3 is made up of 14 amino acids. The J segment lost 5 bases and the V segment lost 5 bases, leaving 8 bases of the junction unmatched. Germline values: CDR1 SGHRS, CDR2 YFSETQ. CDR3 in amino acids: CASSLGRGLETQYF. The CDR3 coding sequence is TGCGCCAGCAGTCTTGGCAGGGGGCTTGAGACCCAGTACTTC.

The J gene is TRBJ2-2, the V gene TRBV7-9; 9 nucleotides line up with TRBD2. The V gene end was trimmed by 1 base and the J gene end by 5 bases; junction bases not matched to a gene: 8. This CDR3 is 17 amino acids long. Germline V gene lookup returns CDR1 SEHNR and CDR2 FQNEAQ (reference sequence). CDR3: CASSLGMGLAGTGELFF. In nucleotides, the CDR3 is TGTGCCAGCAGCTTAGGAATGGGGCTAGCGGGAACCGGGGAGCTGTTTTTT.

The CDR3 spells CSAGGQGPYEQYF. The CDR3 DNA is TGCAGCGCGGGAGGTCAGGGCCCCTACGAGCAGTACTTC. The V gene is TRBV29-1, the J gene TRBJ2-7; 7 bases are a match to TRBD2. The germline CDR1 and CDR2 sequences are SQVTM and ANQGSEA. This CDR3 contains 13 residues. V lost 7 bases and J lost 2; bases outside the gene matches: 8.

This clone was seen more than once but under ten times. The J gene is TRBJ2-7, the V gene TRBV19; 8 nucleotides align to TRBD2. This CDR3 region has 15 residues. CDR1 is LNHDA, CDR2 SQIVND, per germline (reference sequence). Trimming at V came to 5 bases and at J to 3 bases, leaving 9 bases not matched to a gene. CDR3 coding DNA: TGTGCCAGTAGTTATAGCGGGATTGGAGGCTACGAGCAGTACTTC. It yields the protein CASSYSGIGGYEQYF. The full variable domain, in which reference TRBV19 and TRBJ2-7 provide the parts outside the CDR3, is DGGITQSPKYLFRKEGQNVTLSCEQNLNHDAMYWYRQDPGQGLRLIYYSQIVNDFQKGDIAEGYSVSREKKESFPLTVTSAQKNPTAFYLCASSYSGIGGYEQYFGPGTRLTVT.

The V and J genes are TRBV7-9 and TRBJ1-1; D unclear. Trimming took off 5 bases at V and 2 bases at J, with 12 bases between the two ends. Germline lookup yields CDR1 SEHNR and CDR2 FQNEAQ (reference sequence). The CDR3 spans 14 residues. CDR3 residues: CASSINRGNTEAFF. CDR3 nucleotide sequence: TGTGCCAGCAGCATAAATCGGGGTAACACTGAAGCTTTCTTT.

CDR3 residues: CASSLAGASGSFEYF. Here the CDR3 DNA reads TGTGCCAGCAGCTTGGCCGGGGCTAGCGGGAGTTTCGAGTACTTC. The gene calls are TRBV5-4 and TRBJ2-5, with 10 bases matching TRBD2. V shed 0 bases and J 12 bases; nucleotides not matched to a gene: 11. This CDR3 has 15 amino acids. CDR1 and CDR2 from the germline V gene are SGHNT and YYREEE (reference sequence). Full variable domain (rest looked up from reference TRBV5-4 and TRBJ2-5): ETGVTQSPTHLIKTRGQQVTLRCSSQSGHNTVSWYQQALGQGPQFIFQYYREEENGRGNFPPRFSGLQFPNYSSELNVNALELDDSALYLCASSLAGASGSFEYFGPGTRLLVL.

The chain joins TRBV5-4 to TRBJ2-2, with no clear D. Trimming removed 2 bases at V and 0 bases at J, with 11 bases between. The CDR3 consists of 16 residues. The germline V gene encodes CDR1 SGHNT and CDR2 YYREEE (reference sequence). In nucleotides, the CDR3 is TGTGCCAGCAGCTTTGGGCAGGCGCCGAACACCGGGGAGCTGTTTTTT. Amino acids: CASSFGQAPNTGELFF.

The V and J genes are TRBV19 and TRBJ1-1, with D unresolved. The CDR3 has 12 residues. CDR1 is LNHDA and CDR2 is SQIVND in the germline V gene (reference sequence). V lost 5 bases and J lost 4, with 8 bases in between. The CDR3 coding sequence is TGTGCCAGTAGTTTGAGGGCCACTGAAGCTTTCTTT. Its protein product is CASSLRATEAFF.

This clone was observed a single time. CDR3 bases: TGCGCCAGCAGTCAATCGGGGGGGGACAGGAGTTTGAGTCAGCCCCAGCATTTT. Protein: CASSQSGGDRSLSQPQHF. The chain recombines TRBV23-1 with TRBJ1-5, with 8 positions matching TRBD1. TRBV23-1 is filed as an ORF, its function uncertain. With V trimmed by 0 bases and J by 6 bases, 13 bases remained unmatched. The length of the CDR3 is 18 residues.